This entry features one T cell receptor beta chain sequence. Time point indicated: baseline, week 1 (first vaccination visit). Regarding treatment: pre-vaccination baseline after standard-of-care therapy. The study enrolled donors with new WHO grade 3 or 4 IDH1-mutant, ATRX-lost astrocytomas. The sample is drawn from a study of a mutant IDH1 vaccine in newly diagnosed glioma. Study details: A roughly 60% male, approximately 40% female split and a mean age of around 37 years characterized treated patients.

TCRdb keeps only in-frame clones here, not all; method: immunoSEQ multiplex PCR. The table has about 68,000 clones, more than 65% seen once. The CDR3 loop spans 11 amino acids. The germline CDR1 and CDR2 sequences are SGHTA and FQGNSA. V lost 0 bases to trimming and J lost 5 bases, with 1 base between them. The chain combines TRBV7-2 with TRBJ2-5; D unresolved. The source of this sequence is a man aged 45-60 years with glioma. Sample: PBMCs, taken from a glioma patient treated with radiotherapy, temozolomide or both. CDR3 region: CASSLAETQYF. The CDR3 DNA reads TGTGCCAGCAGCTTAGCCGAGACCCAGTACTTC.